These 14 T cell receptor beta chains share one sample of origin, sequenced in a study of a mutant IDH1 vaccine in newly diagnosed glioma. Sequencing used immunoSEQ multiplex PCR; TCRdb keeps in-frame clones, though not all of them. The profile shows about 33,000 clones, about 85% of them singletons. Stated time point: baseline, week 1 (first vaccination visit). The treatment denotes: pre-vaccination baseline after standard-of-care therapy. Here the sequenced sample was PBMCs, taken from a glioma patient treated with radiotherapy, temozolomide or both. The receptors shown here come from a woman aged 40 to 55 with glioma.

The V call is TRBV5-4, the J call TRBJ1-1; possibly TRBD1 for D (6 bases). Trimming shortened V by 0 bases and J by 4 bases, and 13 bases separated the two germline ends. CDR1 SGHNT and CDR2 YYREEE come from the germline V gene (reference sequence). The CDR3 has 15 residues. Here the CDR3 reads CASSLGRGQVTEAFF. The CDR3 coding sequence is TGTGCCAGCAGCTTGGGCCGGGGGCAAGTCACTGAAGCTTTCTTT. The whole variable domain, filled in from reference TRBV5-4 and TRBJ1-1, reads ETGVTQSPTHLIKTRGQQVTLRCSSQSGHNTVSWYQQALGQGPQFIFQYYREEENGRGNFPPRFSGLQFPNYSSELNVNALELDDSALYLCASSLGRGQVTEAFFGQGTRLTVV.

The CDR3 DNA is TGTGCCAGCAGTGTTGGGGGCGAAGAGACCCAGTACTTC. It encodes CASSVGGEETQYF. The chain recombines TRBV6-1 with TRBJ2-5; D may be TRBD1 (6 bases). The CDR3 runs 13 residues. Trimming took off 4 bases at V and 3 bases at J, with 9 bases between the two ends. Germline values: CDR1 MNHNS, CDR2 SASEGT.

This clone was detected once. The chain employs TRBV7-2 and TRBJ2-3; TRBD2 agrees at 10 bases. The germline V gene has CDR1 SGHTA and CDR2 FQGNSA. CDR3 length: 15 residues. The V segment lost 0 bases and the J segment 4 bases; nucleotides outside the gene matches: 1. CDR3 region: CASSLAGLAADTQYF. For the CDR3, the DNA is TGTGCCAGCAGCTTAGCCGGACTAGCGGCAGATACGCAGTATTTT.

The V gene is TRBV4-2, the J gene TRBJ1-3; no reliable D call. The germline V gene has CDR1 LGHNA and CDR2 YNFKEQ. CDR3 size: 15 residues. V dropped 5 bases and J dropped 2 bases, with 13 bases sitting between them. The CDR3 DNA follows: TGTGCCAGCAGCTCATCTACCCAGGCTGGAAACACCATATATTTT. This codes for CASSSSTQAGNTIYF.

V usage is TRBV18 and J usage is TRBJ2-7, with D uncertain. Trimming shortened V by 6 bases and J by 5 bases, and 11 bases separated the two germline ends. Germline V lookup: CDR1 KGHSH, CDR2 LQKENI. This CDR3 spans 12 amino acids. This CDR3 reads CASSPESHEQYF. CDR3 nucleotide sequence: TGTGCCAGCTCCCCCGAAAGCCACGAGCAGTACTTC.

The chain carries TRBV7-9 and TRBJ2-7; TRBD1 agrees at 7 bases. Germline V gene sequence: CDR1 SEHNR, CDR2 FQNEAQ (reference sequence). CDR3 length: 14 amino acids. V shed 1 base and J 6 bases; nucleotides not matched to a gene: 6. Here the CDR3 DNA reads TGTGCCAGCAGCTTAGGGGGACAGAACAGCGAGCAGTACTTC. Protein product: CASSLGGQNSEQYF.

CDR3 protein: CASSLPGQPQHF. The CDR3 bases are TGTGCCAGCAGCTTGCCGGGACAGCCCCAGCATTTT. The V and J genes are TRBV5-6 and TRBJ1-5, with D hard to call. The V end lost 1 base, the J end lost 7 bases, and 6 bases lay between the germline ends. Germline V lookup: CDR1 SGHDT, CDR2 YYEEEE. This CDR3 has 12 amino acids.

The table lists this clone with a count of one. V is TRBV4-1 and J is TRBJ1-2, with a possible D match to TRBD1 (5 bases). The V gene lost 0 bases and the J gene lost 4 bases, with 18 bases spanning the gap. The germline V gene has CDR1 MGHRA and CDR2 YSYEKL. CDR3 size: 17 residues. CDR3: CASSQDRGDASPYGYTF. The CDR3 region has the DNA TGCGCCAGCAGCCAAGATCGGGGGGACGCCTCACCCTATGGCTACACCTTC.

The rearrangement uses TRBV7-9 and TRBJ1-3, with D possibly being TRBD1 (5 bases). Trimming took off 5 bases at V and 0 bases at J, with 11 bases between the two ends. The CDR3 runs to 15 residues. Germline lookup yields CDR1 SEHNR and CDR2 FQNEAQ (reference sequence). The DNA for the CDR3 is TGTGCCAGCAGCCCCCGCGACAGCTCTGGAAACACCATATATTTT. It specifies CASSPRDSSGNTIYF.

The chain couples TRBV9 to TRBJ1-1; D might be TRBD1 (6 bases). Germline lookup yields CDR1 SGDLS and CDR2 YYNGEE. The CDR3 spans 16 residues. The V gene lost 0 bases and the J gene lost 1 base, with 13 bases spanning the gap. Here the CDR3 reads CASSVGWGAPNTEAFF. The CDR3 DNA is TGTGCCAGCAGCGTAGGGTGGGGGGCGCCGAACACTGAAGCTTTCTTT.

The chain carries TRBV19 and TRBJ1-5; the match to TRBD1 covers 8 bases. The V gene end was trimmed by 6 bases and the J gene end by 7 bases; junction bases not matched to a gene: 11. The CDR3 has 15 amino acids. In germline, CDR1 is LNHDA, CDR2 SQIVND (reference sequence). The CDR3 protein is CASSPRTGQEQPQHF. The CDR3 DNA reads as TGTGCCAGTAGCCCACGGACAGGGCAGGAACAGCCCCAGCATTTT.

CDR3 nucleotide sequence: TGTGCCAGCAGCCAAGATTGGGAGCGCCCTTACGAGCAGTACTTC. Translation: CASSQDWERPYEQYF. The chain recombines TRBV4-2 with TRBJ2-7, with a possible D match to TRBD2 (5 bases). Between the trimmed V and J ends, which lost 0 bases and 4 bases, there was a span of 13 bases. The CDR3 consists of 15 residues. The germline V gene has CDR1 LGHNA and CDR2 YNFKEQ.

For the CDR3, the DNA is TGCGCCAGCAGCCAAGGGGCAGGGTTTGAAAAACTGTTTTTT. Amino acids: CASSQGAGFEKLFF. The chain employs TRBV4-3 and TRBJ1-4; a weak D match, TRBD1 (5 bases). This CDR3 is 14 amino acids long. Trimming stripped 1 base from V and 7 bases from J, with 10 bases between. From germline, CDR1 is LGHNA and CDR2 YSLEER.

The gene calls are TRBV2 and TRBJ1-1, with D unresolved. The CDR3 consists of 13 residues. V dropped 1 base and J dropped 4 bases, with 7 bases sitting between them. The V gene's germline CDR1 is SNHLY and CDR2 FYNNEI. The CDR3, as DNA: TGTGCCAGCAGTGAAGTTAAACGCACTGAAGCTTTCTTT. Its protein is CASSEVKRTEAFF.